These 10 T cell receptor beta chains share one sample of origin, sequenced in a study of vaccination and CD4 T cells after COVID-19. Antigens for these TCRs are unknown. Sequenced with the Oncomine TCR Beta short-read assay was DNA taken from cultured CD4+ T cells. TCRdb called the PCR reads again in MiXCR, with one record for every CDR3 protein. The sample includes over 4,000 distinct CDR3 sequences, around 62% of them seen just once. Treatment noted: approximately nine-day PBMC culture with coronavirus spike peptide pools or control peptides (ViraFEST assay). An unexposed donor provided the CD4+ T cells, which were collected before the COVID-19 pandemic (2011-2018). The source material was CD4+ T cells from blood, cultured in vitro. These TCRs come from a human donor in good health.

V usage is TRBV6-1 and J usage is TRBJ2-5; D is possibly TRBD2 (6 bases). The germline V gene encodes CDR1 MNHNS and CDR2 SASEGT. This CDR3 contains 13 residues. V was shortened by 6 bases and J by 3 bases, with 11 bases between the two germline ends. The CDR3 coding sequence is TGTGCCAGCAGCCGAGGAGGGGAAGAGACCCAGTACTTC. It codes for CASSRGGEETQYF.

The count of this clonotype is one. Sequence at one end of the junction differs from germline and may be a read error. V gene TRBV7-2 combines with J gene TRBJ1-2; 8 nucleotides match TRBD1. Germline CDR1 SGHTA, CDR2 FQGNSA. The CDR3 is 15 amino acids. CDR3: CASSWKKGQDPGRVF. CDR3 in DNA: TGTGCCAGCAGTTGGAAGAAGGGACAGGACCCGGGGAGGGTCTTC.

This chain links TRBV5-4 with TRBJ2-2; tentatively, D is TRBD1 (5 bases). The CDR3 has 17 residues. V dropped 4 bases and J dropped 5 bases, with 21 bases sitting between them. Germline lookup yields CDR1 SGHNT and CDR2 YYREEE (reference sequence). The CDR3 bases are TGTGCCAGCAGCCCTTCCGTCTTAGGCAGGGCGACCGGGGAGCTGTTTTTT. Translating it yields CASSPSVLGRATGELFF.

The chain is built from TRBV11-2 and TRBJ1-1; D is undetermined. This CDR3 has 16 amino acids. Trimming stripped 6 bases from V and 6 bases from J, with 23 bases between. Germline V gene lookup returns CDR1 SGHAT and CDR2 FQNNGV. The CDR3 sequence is CASRRLRAGINSEAFF. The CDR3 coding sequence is TGTGCCAGCAGACGCTTAAGGGCGGGGATTAACTCTGAAGCTTTCTTT.

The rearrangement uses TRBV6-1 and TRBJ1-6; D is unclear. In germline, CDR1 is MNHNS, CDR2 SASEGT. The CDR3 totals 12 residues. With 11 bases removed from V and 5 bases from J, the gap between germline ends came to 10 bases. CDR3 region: CAVGRDNSPLHF. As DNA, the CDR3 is TGTGCCGTCGGACGGGATAATTCACCCCTCCACTTT.

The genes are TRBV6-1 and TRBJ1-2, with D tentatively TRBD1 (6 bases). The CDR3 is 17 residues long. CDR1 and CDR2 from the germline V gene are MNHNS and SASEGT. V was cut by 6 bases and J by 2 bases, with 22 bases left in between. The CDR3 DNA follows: TGTGCCAGCAGACACCCCGGAGCTTCCCAGGGGAACTATGGCTACACCTTC. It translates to CASRHPGASQGNYGYTF.

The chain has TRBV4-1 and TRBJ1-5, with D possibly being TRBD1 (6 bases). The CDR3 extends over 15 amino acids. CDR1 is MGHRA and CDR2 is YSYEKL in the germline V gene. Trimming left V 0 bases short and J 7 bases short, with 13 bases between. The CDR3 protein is CASSQDPTGWQPQHF. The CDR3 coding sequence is TGCGCCAGCAGCCAAGATCCTACAGGGTGGCAGCCCCAGCATTTT.

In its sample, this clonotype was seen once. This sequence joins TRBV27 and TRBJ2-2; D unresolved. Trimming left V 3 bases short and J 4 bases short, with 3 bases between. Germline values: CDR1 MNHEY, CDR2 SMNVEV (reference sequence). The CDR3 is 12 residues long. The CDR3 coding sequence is TGTGCCAGCAGTTTCATCACCGGGGAGCTGTTTTTT. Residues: CASSFITGELFF.

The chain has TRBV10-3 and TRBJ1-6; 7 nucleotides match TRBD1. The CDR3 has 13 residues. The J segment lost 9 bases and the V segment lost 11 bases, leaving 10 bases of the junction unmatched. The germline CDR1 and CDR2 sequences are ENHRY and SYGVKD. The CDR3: CAATTGQGSPLHF. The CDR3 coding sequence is TGTGCCGCGACGACAGGGCAGGGTTCACCCCTCCACTTT.

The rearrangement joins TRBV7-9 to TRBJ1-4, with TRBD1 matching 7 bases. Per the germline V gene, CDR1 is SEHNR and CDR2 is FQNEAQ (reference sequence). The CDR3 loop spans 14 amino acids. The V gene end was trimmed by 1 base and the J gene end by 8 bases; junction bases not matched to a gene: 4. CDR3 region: CASSLVGGWEKLFF. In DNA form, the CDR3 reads TGTGCCAGCAGCTTAGTAGGGGGCTGGGAAAAACTGTTTTTT.